This paragraph covers one TCR beta chain sequence. These data originate in a study of blood T cell repertoires in COVID-19. Study overall: Some COVID-19 samples were acute and others convalescent; all came from the United States, Italy and Spain. PBMCs, B-cell-depleted T cells, or T cells were the source of the cDNA or gDNA that made up the material.

The V gene's germline CDR1 is SEHNR and CDR2 FQNEAQ (reference sequence). The CDR3 totals 13 residues. Trimming stripped 5 bases from V and 6 bases from J, with 13 bases between. Under the authors' procedure: Reference gene primers were amplified, and this amplification served to estimate nucleated cell counts. Only in-frame clones appear in the TCRdb table, and some are missing; sequencing was by immunoSEQ multiplex PCR. The DNA gave D and trimming, while V, J and clone size come from that table. Seen here are a few hundred thousand clones, more than 70% observed once, and the top ten hold approximately 1.6%. Those enrolled in Seattle joined during active infection and were followed longitudinally afterward.

Sample: peripheral blood. The V gene is TRBV7-9, the J gene TRBJ1-1, with D possibly being TRBD1 (5 bases). The clonotype originates from a woman younger than 45 with COVID-19, enrolled during active disease. The CDR3 DNA reads as TGTGCCAGCAGCCAGGGAACGGGGGCTGAAGCTTTCTTT. Protein product: CASSQGTGAEAFF.